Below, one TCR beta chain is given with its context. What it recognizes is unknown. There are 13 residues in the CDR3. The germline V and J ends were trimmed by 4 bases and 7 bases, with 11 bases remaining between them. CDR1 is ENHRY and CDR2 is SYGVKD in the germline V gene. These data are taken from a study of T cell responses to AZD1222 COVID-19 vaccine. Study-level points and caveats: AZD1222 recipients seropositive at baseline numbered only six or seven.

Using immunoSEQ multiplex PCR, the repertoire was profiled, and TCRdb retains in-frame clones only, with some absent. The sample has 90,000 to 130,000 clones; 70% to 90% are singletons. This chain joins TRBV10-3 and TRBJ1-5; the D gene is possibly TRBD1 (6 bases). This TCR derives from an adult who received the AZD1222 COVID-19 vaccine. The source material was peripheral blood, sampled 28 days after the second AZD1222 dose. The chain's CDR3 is CAISGGLRQPQHF. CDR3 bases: TGTGCCATCAGTGGGGGGCTTCGACAGCCCCAGCATTTT.